This is a list of T cell receptor beta chains from one sample in a study of beta chain features in type 1 diabetes. The data were produced by immunoSEQ multiplex PCR, yet TCRdb's version contains in-frame clones alone and is incomplete. The sample lists 350,000 to 400,000 clones; roughly 16% were seen once. Sequencing was performed on naive CD4+ T cells from blood. The receptor source for this set is a woman aged 18-29 years in good health. Each CDR3 is given with its conserved first and last residue. A D gene is named only where the DNA matches it firmly.

>TRBV6-4|TRBD1|TRBJ1-1
CASRARQGEAFF
>TRBV19|-|TRBJ2-3
CASSMIGATDTQYF
>TRBV7-2|TRBD1|TRBJ2-1
CASSLWTGPNEQFF
>TRBV30|TRBD1|TRBJ1-1
CAWSSLTGLGAEAFF
>TRBV7-2|-|TRBJ2-2
CASSLALGGTGELFF
>TRBV15|TRBD2|TRBJ2-1
CATSGRTSGVYNEQFF
>TRBV6-5|-|TRBJ1-5
CASSYGGGGNQPQHF
>TRBV15|TRBD2|TRBJ2-1
CATSRVSGTSDNEQFF
>TRBV6-6|TRBD2|TRBJ2-1
CASSPTGTSGRYEQFF
>TRBV30|TRBD2|TRBJ2-3
CAWSVPLAGVVDTQYF
>TRBV9|-|TRBJ2-2
CASSTRTTGELFF
>TRBV7-9|-|TRBJ1-1
CASSVQGRNTEAFF
>TRBV30|TRBD1|TRBJ2-7
CAWRPSGQGFREQYF
>TRBV2|-|TRBJ2-2
CASSERGTGTGELFF
>TRBV6-1|-|TRBJ2-1
CASSEPARDEQFF
>TRBV7-9|-|TRBJ2-7
CASSLGAGAYEQYF
>TRBV7-9|-|TRBJ2-5
CASSLTVGETQYF
>TRBV7-3|-|TRBJ2-1
CASTQNPRVQFF
>TRBV19|TRBD1|TRBJ1-5
CASSRGQGAQGPQHF
>TRBV19|TRBD1|TRBJ2-1
CASTPGTAQYNEQFF
>TRBV30|-|TRBJ2-1
CAWSTLSEQFF
>TRBV2|TRBD2|TRBJ2-1
CASRTGTSGKSRFYNEQFF
>TRBV5-4|-|TRBJ2-1
CASSLVRASGNEQFF
>TRBV2|TRBD1|TRBJ1-5
CASNGQGRQPQHF
>TRBV28|-|TRBJ1-2
CASSLGSRYGYTF
>TRBV29-1|TRBD2|TRBJ2-1
CSVAGRANNEQFF
>TRBV7-9|-|TRBJ1-1
CASSLVRGAFF
>TRBV7-3|-|TRBJ2-5
CASSFFGKEETQYF
>TRBV7-8|-|TRBJ1-4
CASSQGRVATNEKLFF
>TRBV5-1|-|TRBJ1-1
CASSLETGLTEAFF
>TRBV15|-|TRBJ2-2
CATSRPTNTGELFF
>TRBV4-2|-|TRBJ2-5
CASSQDQQMKETQYF
>TRBV7-9|-|TRBJ2-7
CASTPDLPLQGRPVRQYF
>TRBV30|TRBD2|TRBJ2-1
CAWTIRGGQFF
>TRBV2|TRBD1|TRBJ1-5
CASSDDRANQPQHF
>TRBV29-1|TRBD2|TRBJ2-7
CSVDLAGGYEQYF
>TRBV5-1|TRBD1|TRBJ1-2
CASSDPGGLDGYTF
>TRBV30|-|TRBJ1-5
CACTGGGGDHQPQHF
>TRBV7-8|-|TRBJ2-7
CASSSLGGAPYEQYF
>TRBV30|TRBD1|TRBJ2-7
CAWRRLTGVTYEQYF
>TRBV9|-|TRBJ2-5
CASSVGLRGQETQYF
>TRBV29-1|TRBD2|TRBJ2-2
CSVPKLAGFHTGELFF